Listed below are T cell receptor beta chains from one sample, sequenced in a study of blood T cell repertoires in COVID-19. Sequencing was performed with immunoSEQ multiplex PCR; in TCRdb, only in-frame clones are kept and a portion is missing. The sample lists 40,000 to 50,000 clones, 80% to 90% occurring once. Material: peripheral blood. All receptors come from a human donor in a cohort sampled during active COVID-19. Each CDR3 is given with its conserved first and last residue. A D gene is named only where the DNA matches it firmly. Some rows have no size entry. The others give once, few or many, or a class for an expanded clone.

V gene	J gene	clone size	D gene	CDR3 protein	CDR3 DNA
TRBV4-1	TRBJ2-1	few	-	CASSQGEDEQFF	TGCGCCAGCAGCCAGGGGGAGGATGAGCAGTTCTTC
TRBV30	TRBJ1-1	-	TRBD1	CAWSAPGQGIGDTEAFF	TGTGCCTGGAGTGCGCCGGGACAGGGAATAGGGGACACTGAAGCTTTCTTT
TRBV6-5	TRBJ2-7	-	-	CASTWGDFREQYF	TGTGCCAGCACCTGGGGGGACTTTCGCGAGCAGTACTTC
TRBV29-1	TRBJ2-6	-	-	CSCYRAGANVLTF	TGCAGCTGCTACAGGGCTGGGGCCAACGTCCTGACTTTC
TRBV27	TRBJ2-1	-	TRBD2	CASGWAGGYNEQFF	TGTGCCAGCGGTTGGGCGGGAGGTTACAATGAGCAGTTCTTC
TRBV5-4	TRBJ1-3	once	-	CASSLGGDSRSGNTIYF	TGTGCCAGCAGCTTGGGAGGTGATTCCCGCTCTGGAAACACCATATATTTT
TRBV27	TRBJ2-1	-	TRBD2	CASRQGLALINEQFF	TGTGCCAGCCGCCAGGGACTAGCCCTCATCAATGAGCAGTTCTTC
TRBV2	TRBJ2-7	-	TRBD2	CASTSPGLVDEQYF	TGTGCCAGCACCTCTCCGGGACTAGTAGACGAGCAGTACTTC
TRBV9	TRBJ1-6	-	TRBD1	CASSPRGTGNSPLHF	TGTGCCAGCAGCCCGAGGGGGACAGGGAATTCACCCCTCCACTTT
TRBV2	TRBJ1-4	-	TRBD1	CASKQGVNEKLFF	TGTGCCAGCAAGCAGGGGGTAAATGAAAAACTGTTTTTT
TRBV6-2/TRBV6-3	TRBJ2-3	-	TRBD2	CASSQTSGTQYF	TGTGCCAGCAGCCAGACTAGCGGTACGCAGTATTTT
TRBV11-2	TRBJ2-7	-	-	CASSSLSYEQYF	TGTGCCAGCAGCTCCCTCTCCTACGAGCAGTACTTC